This T cell receptor beta chain was captured in a study of T cells after yellow fever vaccination (dated by TCRdb to about 2019). Study-wide context: Libraries from fractions with low cell numbers were prepared with the SMART-Seq v4 Ultra Low Input RNA kit. To follow T-cell clones before and after primary and booster YFV17D yellow fever vaccination, bulk TCR alpha and beta repertoires were sequenced over time. Two healthy male donors, one aged 18 to 30 and one aged 30 to 40 years, were included in the cohort. Bulk PBMC replicates and cell subsets were isolated from blood drawn at multiple timepoints before and after both primary and secondary immunization.

Overall study results and their limits: A small fraction of clonotypes appeared in both the CD4 and CD8 compartments, likely as a result of convergent recombination. Computational filtering was needed because FACS-sorted repertoires could contain abundant contaminating clonotypes from the bulk population. The secondary T-cell response was found to be weaker but faster than the primary response, with a peak reached on day 5 rather than on day 15. After the booster, most clones that had expanded after primary vaccination were detected again (approximately 97% of CD4 and under 90% of CD8), suggesting broad maintenance of memory. Only a couple of donors were included in the study, so the extent to which the findings can be generalized is limited.

This clonotype has more than one count but fewer than ten. Its antigen is currently not known. No much larger clone exists at a distance of one base, and base qualities are not known. TCR cDNA was made using 5'RACE template switching, a step that added a universal primer site and unique molecular identifiers. cDNA synthesis was primed from both the TCR alpha and TCR beta constant segments. Library amplification used two PCR steps, and the second PCR step added sample barcodes and sequencing adapters. Libraries were sequenced on Illumina HiSeq 2500 (2x100 bp) or NovaSeq (2x150 bp). In the authors' own workflow: MIGEC was used to demultiplex reads and collapse the reads into UMI consensus sequences, and MiXCR was used for V(D)J alignment. Vaccine-responding clonotypes were defined with edgeR using replicate PBMC samples, requiring FDR below 0.01 and a log2 fold change above 5 up to day 15. CD4 or CD8 identity was assigned to each bulk clonotype according to whether the clonotype was present at higher abundance in the sequenced CD4 repertoire or the sequenced CD8 repertoire. TCRdb cleaned the public reads at Q25 with fastp, built clones with MiXCR and kept in-frame beta chains. Rows are combined by CDR3 protein, so each entry shows the most common genes and DNA. These V and J calls originate from TCRdb's pipeline instead of the authors' own analysis. The sample data list about 630,000 distinct CDR3 sequences, and more than 9% of these were observed just once. Of the sample, under 15% falls within the top ten clones.

The treatment or condition label here, explained by the study, means: live attenuated yellow fever vaccine strain. Two biological replicates of bulk PBMCs were collected at each blood-draw timepoint. A standard Ficoll-Paque protocol was used to isolate PBMCs from peripheral blood. TriZol was used to extract RNA from bulk PBMCs, CD4 and CD8 fractions, and dextramer-positive and dextramer-negative fractions. This TCR came from a man aged 25-45 years who received the YFV17D yellow fever vaccine. Sequencing was performed on PBMCs, taken on the day of the yellow fever booster vaccination.

The CDR3 in this case is CASSLGEPANIQYF. In nucleotides, the sequence is TGTGCCAGCTCACTGGGTGAGCCAGCAAACATTCAGTACTTC. The chain is encoded by TRBV18 joined to TRBJ2-4, with no confident D gene call. CDR1 and CDR2 are drawn from the germline V gene: KGHSH, LQKENI. V and J are truncated by 4 bases and 6 bases respectively, leaving an intervening sequence of 13 bases. CDR3 length: 14 amino acids, cysteine to phenylalanine. CDR3 DNA only is kept here, 42 bases in frame from base 1.